The 29 T cell receptor beta chains listed next were all sequenced from one sample in a study of blood T cell repertoires in COVID-19. Sequencing used immunoSEQ multiplex PCR; TCRdb keeps in-frame clones, though not all of them. The sample lists over 200,000 clones; more than 65% were seen once. The specimen was peripheral blood. These receptor sequences come from a man in his forties or fifties who had recovered from COVID-19.

In the case of this clone: Other DNA variants within this sample encode the same CDR3. The CDR3 region is CASSLGQGYGYTF. The CDR3 DNA reads as TGTGCCAGCAGCTTAGGACAGGGCTATGGCTACACCTTC. The rearrangement uses TRBV7-2 and TRBJ1-2, with 7 positions matching TRBD1. CDR3 length: 13 residues. J was trimmed by 4 bases and V by 1 base; bases with no gene match: 0. CDR1 is SGHTA, CDR2 FQGNSA, per germline.

This rearrangement joins TRBV6-6 to TRBJ2-7, with a tentative D call TRBD2 (7 bases). Germline V lookup: CDR1 MNHNY, CDR2 SVGAGI (reference sequence). This CDR3 has 15 amino acids. The germline V and J ends were trimmed by 2 bases and 5 bases, with 16 bases remaining between them. CDR3 residues: CASSYGGAGANEQYF. Here the CDR3 DNA reads TGTGCCAGCAGTTACGGGGGGGCGGGTGCTAACGAGCAGTACTTC.

In its sample, this clone was seen a few times. The chain uses TRBV4-1 and TRBJ2-1; 10 nucleotides match TRBD2. In germline, CDR1 is MGHRA, CDR2 YSYEKL. There are 17 residues in the CDR3. V lost 0 bases and J lost 8; bases outside the gene matches: 10. The CDR3 region is CASSQDGLAGVGDEQFF. The CDR3 DNA is TGCGCCAGCAGCCAAGATGGCCTAGCGGGAGTAGGGGATGAGCAGTTCTTC.

This rearrangement joins TRBV14 to TRBJ1-1, with 8 bases aligning to TRBD1. Germline assignment: CDR1 SGHDN and CDR2 FVKESK. The CDR3 runs 15 residues. J gave up 4 bases and V 1 base, and 5 bases lay outside the gene matches. The CDR3 protein is CASSQGGTGRTEAFF. CDR3 nucleotides: TGTGCCAGCAGCCAAGGCGGGACAGGACGCACTGAAGCTTTCTTT.

The chain couples TRBV6-5 to TRBJ1-3; maybe TRBD1 (5 bases). Deletions cut 6 bases from V and 0 bases from J, with 12 bases between. The CDR3 is 15 residues long. Germline-derived CDR1 and CDR2 are MNHEY and SVGAGI. CDR3 protein: CASSRDRNSGNTIYF. In nucleotides, the CDR3 is TGTGCCAGCAGCAGAGACAGAAACTCTGGAAACACCATATATTTT.

The V and J genes are TRBV14 and TRBJ2-1, with 8 positions matching TRBD2. The CDR3 contains 17 residues. J gave up 4 bases and V 3 bases, and 11 bases lay outside the gene matches. CDR1 and CDR2 (germline): SGHDN, FVKESK. CDR3 in amino acids: CASSQPGTSSLYNEQFF. The DNA for the CDR3 is TGTGCCAGCAGCCAGCCCGGGACTAGTTCTTTGTACAATGAGCAGTTCTTC.

V and J are TRBV5-8 and TRBJ2-7; D is perhaps TRBD1 (5 bases). The CDR3 extends over 15 amino acids. V gave up 0 bases and J gave up 3 bases, with 13 bases separating them. The germline CDR1 and CDR2 sequences are SGHTS and YDEGEE. CDR3 nucleotide sequence: TGTGCCAGCAGCTTGGGACAGTCTCCTATCTACGAGCAGTACTTC. It encodes CASSLGQSPIYEQYF.

J is TRBJ2-3 and V is TRBV19, with 9 bases aligning to TRBD2. Germline V gene data show CDR1 as LNHDA and CDR2 as SQIVND (reference sequence). CDR3 length: 14 amino acids. With 6 bases clipped from V and 5 bases from J, the junction kept 6 bases outside the gene matches. As DNA, the CDR3 is TGTGCCAGTAGCCGTAGCGGGGGACGAGATACGCAGTATTTT. Its protein is CASSRSGGRDTQYF.

CDR3 in DNA: TGTGCCAGCAGCCTAGGACTAGCGGGAGAATATCAGTACTTC. Translated: CASSLGLAGEYQYF. The rearrangement joins TRBV2 to TRBJ2-7, with TRBD2 identical over 13 bases. Germline CDR1 reads SNHLY; CDR2 reads FYNNEI. The trim removed 6 bases at V and 10 bases at J, leaving 9 bases unmatched. This CDR3 contains 14 residues.

V and J are TRBV19 and TRBJ2-5, with 8 bases lining up with TRBD2. Germline V gives CDR1 LNHDA, CDR2 SQIVND (reference sequence). The CDR3 totals 14 residues. V was clipped by 9 bases and J by 5 bases; unmatched bases: 11. For the CDR3, the DNA is TGTGCCAGGCGGGGGGCGGGGGGCGCCGAGACCCAGTACTTC. It is translated as CARRGAGGAETQYF.

V is TRBV27 and J is TRBJ2-1; 8 bases are shared with TRBD2. CDR1 is MNHEY, CDR2 SMNVEV, per germline (reference sequence). V lost 3 bases to trimming and J lost 5 bases; unmatched junction nucleotides: 6. This CDR3 region has 15 residues. Here the CDR3 DNA reads TGTGCCAGCAGTTTTAAGACGGGGGGGGACAATGAGCAGTTCTTC. This codes for CASSFKTGGDNEQFF.

CDR3 bases: TGTGCCAGCAGCTTGCGGGAGGCAGATACGCAGTATTTT. Translated, it gives CASSLREADTQYF. The chain is built from TRBV5-6 and TRBJ2-3, with TRBD2 identical over 7 bases. This CDR3 region has 13 residues. Germline CDR1 reads SGHDT; CDR2 reads YYEEEE. Trimming took 1 base from V and 4 from J; bases not matched to a gene: 0. The full variable domain, rest sourced from reference TRBV5-6 and TRBJ2-3, is DAGVTQSPTHLIKTRGQQVTLRCSPKSGHDTVSWYQQALGQGPQFIFQYYEEEERQRGNFPDRFSGHQFPNYSSELNVNALLLGDSALYLCASSLREADTQYFGPGTRLTVL.

The chain joins TRBV6-5 to TRBJ2-5; D unclear. CDR3 length: 15 amino acids. Germline V gene lookup returns CDR1 MNHEY and CDR2 SVGAGI. Trimming took off 2 bases at V and 2 bases at J, with 12 bases between the two ends. The CDR3 here is CASSYTGVTQETQYF. The CDR3 bases are TGTGCCAGCAGTTACACTGGAGTAACGCAAGAGACCCAGTACTTC.

This clone has only a few counts. The chain carries TRBV5-6 and TRBJ1-5; a possible D gene is TRBD1 (6 bases). The CDR3 covers 15 residues. Germline V lookup: CDR1 SGHDT, CDR2 YYEEEE. With 4 bases removed from V and 6 bases from J, the gap between germline ends came to 17 bases. CDR3 coding DNA: TGTGCCAGCAGCGACAGGAGGACCCCGTTTCAGCCCCAGCATTTT. Protein product: CASSDRRTPFQPQHF.

This chain connects TRBV5-1 to TRBJ2-7, with TRBD2 matching over 7 bases. The CDR3 runs 17 residues. With V trimmed by 0 bases and J by 1 base, 10 bases remained unmatched. Per germline, CDR1 SGHRS and CDR2 YFSETQ. This CDR3 reads CASSLEVGGRVSYEQYF. CDR3 in DNA: TGCGCCAGCAGCTTGGAAGTTGGCGGGAGAGTGTCCTACGAGCAGTACTTC.

The CDR3 sequence is CASSSGLAGQETQYF. The CDR3 bases are TGTGCCAGCAGTAGCGGACTAGCGGGTCAAGAGACCCAGTACTTC. The gene calls are TRBV6-2 or TRBV6-3 and TRBJ2-5; 11 bases are shared with TRBD2. This CDR3 spans 15 amino acids. Per the germline V gene, CDR1 is MNHEY and CDR2 is SVGEGT. V lost 5 bases to trimming and J lost 2 bases; unmatched junction nucleotides: 4.

CDR3 in DNA: TGTGCCTGGAGTGCCACGACTAGCGGGGCGACCTACAATGAGCAGTTCTTC. It codes for CAWSATTSGATYNEQFF. The rearrangement links TRBV30 to TRBJ2-1, with 11 positions matching TRBD2. The CDR3 loop spans 17 amino acids. The V and J ends lost 1 base and 2 bases, in that order; junction bases with no gene match: 7. Germline V gene lookup returns CDR1 GTSNPN and CDR2 SVGIG (reference sequence).

V gene TRBV6-2 or TRBV6-3 combines with J gene TRBJ2-1; the match to TRBD1 covers 7 bases. This CDR3 has 14 residues. V shed 2 bases, J shed 9 bases, and the junction held 7 bases outside the gene matches. The germline V gene has CDR1 MNHEY and CDR2 SVGEGT. The CDR3 sequence is CASSYETGSSEQFF. The CDR3 region has the DNA TGTGCCAGCAGTTACGAGACAGGGAGCAGTGAGCAGTTCTTC.

The chain has TRBV19 and TRBJ1-1, with 7 bases aligning to TRBD1. Looked up from germline, CDR1 is LNHDA and CDR2 is SQIVND (reference sequence). The CDR3 spans 13 residues. With V trimmed by 5 bases and J by 7 bases, 7 bases remained unmatched. The chain's CDR3 is CASSPRRDSEAFF. DNA for the CDR3: TGTGCCAGTAGTCCCCGTCGGGACAGTGAAGCTTTCTTT.

The CDR3 loop reads CATSRGIGQGVTGELFF. The CDR3 coding sequence is TGTGCCACCAGCAGGGGAATAGGACAGGGGGTGACCGGGGAGCTGTTTTTT. V gene TRBV15 combines with J gene TRBJ2-2; the match to TRBD1 covers 10 bases. With 3 bases clipped from V and 5 bases from J, the junction kept 9 bases outside the gene matches. Germline lookup yields CDR1 LNHNV and CDR2 YYDKDF (reference sequence). The CDR3 contains 17 residues. Full variable domain (outside the CDR3, taken from reference TRBV15 and TRBJ2-2): DAMVIQNPRYQVTQFGKPVTLSCSQTLNHNVMYWYQQKSSQAPKLLFHYYDKDFNNEADTPDNFQSRRPNTSFCFLDIRSPGLGDTAMYLCATSRGIGQGVTGELFFGEGSRLTVL.

The genes are TRBV19 and TRBJ1-2, with a possible D match to TRBD1 (5 bases). The CDR3 runs to 15 residues. Trimming took off 4 bases at V and 0 bases at J, with 12 bases between the two ends. Germline values: CDR1 LNHDA, CDR2 SQIVND (reference sequence). CDR3 region: CASSNVADTNYGYTF. CDR3 DNA sequence: TGTGCCAGTAGTAACGTCGCGGACACTAACTATGGCTACACCTTC.

The gene calls are TRBV9 and TRBJ1-1; TRBD1 aligns across 9 bases. CDR3 length: 12 amino acids. The J segment lost 9 bases and the V segment lost 3 bases, leaving 3 bases of the junction unmatched. Per germline, CDR1 SGDLS and CDR2 YYNGEE. CDR3 loop: CASSDRGHKAFF. The CDR3 DNA sequence: TGTGCCAGCAGCGACAGGGGGCACAAAGCTTTCTTT.

The chain uses TRBV7-2 and TRBJ2-3, with TRBD2 matching 9 bases. Per germline, CDR1 SGHTA and CDR2 FQGNSA. The ends lost 5 bases at V and 2 bases at J; junction bases unmatched: 8. The CDR3 length is 16 residues. CDR3 loop: CASSDITSGPTDTQYF. CDR3 nucleotide sequence: TGTGCCAGCAGCGACATTACTAGCGGGCCCACAGATACGCAGTATTTT.

The gene calls are TRBV7-2 and TRBJ1-2; 7 nucleotides align to TRBD1. The V segment lost 4 bases and the J segment 3 bases; nucleotides outside the gene matches: 5. This CDR3 comprises 14 residues. Germline V lookup: CDR1 SGHTA, CDR2 FQGNSA. CDR3 sequence reads: CASSSGQTYYGYTF. Here the CDR3 DNA reads TGTGCCAGCAGCTCGGGACAGACTTACTATGGCTACACCTTC.

Only one count was recorded for this clone. The chain joins TRBV19 to TRBJ1-5, with a weak D call TRBD1 (6 bases). V was trimmed by 1 base and J by 0 bases, leaving 13 bases between them. The CDR3 runs to 17 residues. CDR1 and CDR2 from the germline V gene are LNHDA and SQIVND (reference sequence). CDR3 residues: CASSIAGGAVSNQPQHF. Here the CDR3 DNA reads TGTGCCAGTAGTATAGCGGGGGGGGCGGTTAGCAATCAGCCCCAGCATTTT.

This clone has a single count. The J gene is TRBJ2-5, the V gene TRBV5-5; tentatively, D is TRBD2 (5 bases). CDR1 SGHKS and CDR2 YYEKEE come from the germline V gene (reference sequence). V was cut by 3 bases and J by 5 bases, with 14 bases left in between. The CDR3 loop spans 14 amino acids. DNA of the CDR3: TGTGCCAGCAGCTCGCTCTTGGAGGCGGAGACCCAGTACTTC. This gives the protein CASSSLLEAETQYF.

This rearrangement joins TRBV30 to TRBJ2-1; possible D gene TRBD2, 6 bases. The CDR3 contains 14 residues. V lost 0 bases to trimming and J lost 0 bases, with 6 bases between them. Germline assignment: CDR1 GTSNPN and CDR2 SVGIG (reference sequence). The CDR3 bases are TGTGCCTGGAGTGTGGGACTCTCCTACAATGAGCAGTTCTTC. Translation gives CAWSVGLSYNEQFF.

The CDR3 spells CASSLYSGSSYNEQFF. Here the CDR3 DNA reads TGTGCCAGCAGTTTATATAGCGGGAGCTCCTACAATGAGCAGTTCTTC. The rearrangement links TRBV27 to TRBJ2-1, with 9 bases that match TRBD2. The V and J ends lost 1 base and 0 bases, in that order; junction bases with no gene match: 1. CDR1 is MNHEY, CDR2 SMNVEV, per germline (reference sequence). The CDR3 covers 16 residues.

The chain carries TRBV19 and TRBJ2-7; 9 bases align to TRBD2. J was trimmed by 4 bases and V by 7 bases; bases with no gene match: 11. The CDR3 is made up of 15 amino acids. Germline V gene sequence: CDR1 LNHDA, CDR2 SQIVND (reference sequence). The CDR3 spells CASNSARGGFYEQYF. CDR3 nucleotide sequence: TGTGCCAGTAATTCGGCGCGGGGGGGCTTTTACGAGCAGTACTTC.